This T cell receptor (beta chain) came from a study of OX40 agonist ivuxolimab in advanced cancers. In terms of the full investigation: Ivuxolimab was an agonistic, fully human IgG2 monoclonal antibody directed against OX40 (CD134), a costimulatory receptor. Peripheral TCRbeta sequencing aimed to test whether ivuxolimab altered TCR sequence diversity and caused clonal T-cell expansion. Intravenous ivuxolimab was administered to patients every 2 weeks at six dose levels: 0.01, 0.1, 0.3, 1.5, 3 and 10 mg/kg. Partial responses were achieved by three dose-escalation patients, of whom one had hepatocellular carcinoma and two had cutaneous melanoma. Of the approximately 53 patients in dose escalation, about 20 had hepatocellular carcinoma, some 15 had melanoma, 9 had renal cell carcinoma and 9 had head and neck cancer. Prior anti-PD-1, anti-PD-L1 or anti-CTLA-4 therapy was permitted, and checkpoint inhibitors had been received by about 44% of dose-escalation patients. The dose-escalation cohort was almost 85% male with a mean age of around 64 years, ranging from roughly 20 to 80. The paper describes the monotherapy dose-escalation part (N of about 50 patients) of the phase I trial of ivuxolimab.

On the study overall, not on this receptor specifically: Partial responders in the 0.1-3.0 mg/kg groups had among the lowest normalized peripheral clonal expansion, especially among CD8+ T cells. Which antigens the clonally expanded peripheral T cells were specific for was not determined. Clonal expansion of both CD4+ and CD8+ blood T cells was observed from baseline to week 6 at doses 0.1 to 3.0 mg/kg. After ivuxolimab, CD8+ T cells had more expanded clones than CD4+ T cells on average. Low levels of normalized T-cell clonal expansion were also seen in some patients who did not respond.

For sequencing of the TCRbeta CDR3 region, genomic DNA was extracted from the sorted cells. The immunoSEQ Assay was used for sequencing of TCRbeta CDR3 regions. TCRdb stores this immuneACCESS table with in-frame sequences only. Part of the clones is absent; in the studies checked, under half of the shortfall reflects unresolved V genes, and no reason is known for the rest. The sample table lists approximately 20,000 clones, approximately 82% of them with a count of one. The ten largest clones capture about an eighth of the sample. Trimming removed 6 bases from V and 0 bases from J; the gene matches leave 5 bases unexplained. There are 14 amino acids in the CDR3, from cysteine to phenylalanine inclusive. The only DNA kept is the CDR3, 42 bases in frame from the first base. The germline V gene encodes CDR1 MNHNS and CDR2 SASEGT. This clone was picked up one time. The antigen it recognizes is unknown. Base qualities are not provided; no much larger clone lies one nucleotide away.

The trial excluded patients who had a history of autoimmune disease or were on systemic immunosuppression. Peripheral blood for TCR sequencing was collected from all dose cohorts at baseline, on cycle 4 day 1, and on cycle 7 day 1. The samples were taken from a phase I, first-in-human, multicenter, open-label dose-escalation trial of ivuxolimab. Adults with locally advanced or metastatic melanoma, renal cell carcinoma, hepatocellular carcinoma or head and neck squamous cell carcinoma were enrolled in the trial. Before TCR sequencing, CD4+ T cells and CD8+ T cells were sorted from peripheral blood as separate populations.

The chain links TRBV6-1 with TRBJ2-7; the central 7 bases match TRBD1. Sequenced material: CD4+ or CD8+ T cells sorted from blood, taken in a trial of the OX40 agonist ivuxolimab. This TCR came from an adult with an advanced solid tumor such as melanoma, head and neck, liver or kidney cancer. The CDR3 corresponds to CASRRGQNSYEQYF. Read as DNA, the sequence is TGTGCCAGCAGAAGGGGGCAGAACTCCTACGAGCAGTACTTC.